A selection of T cell receptor beta chains follows, all from one sample in a study of blood T cell repertoires in COVID-19. The table came from immunoSEQ multiplex PCR; TCRdb's copy has only in-frame clones and leaves some out. The sample gives almost 300,000 clones, approximately 89% of which show up once; 8.5% to 14% is in the top ten. Sequencing was carried out using peripheral blood. The receptors here all came from a woman aged 25-40 years with COVID-19, enrolled during active disease. CDR3s include the opening cysteine and the closing phenylalanine or tryptophan. Fields, in order: V gene, CDR3 length, J gene, D gene, clone size, CDR3 DNA, CDR3 protein. A D gene is named only where the DNA matches it firmly. Clone sizes are given selectively: once, few, many, or a class where the clone is expanded.

TRBV6-5	13	TRBJ2-5	NA	NA	TGTGCCAGCAGTTACTCCAACCAAGAGACCCAGTACTTC	CASSYSNQETQYF
TRBV5-5	15	TRBJ1-4	NA	NA	TGTGCCAGCAGCTTGGTGGGGACACTGGATGAAAAACTGTTTTTT	CASSLVGTLDEKLFF
TRBV6-1	14	TRBJ1-5	NA	NA	TGTGCCAGCAGTGAAGGGACAGTTCATCAGCCCCAGCATTTT	CASSEGTVHQPQHF
TRBV29-1	13	TRBJ2-5	NA	NA	TGCAGCGTTGAAGCGTTGGGCCGAGAGACCCAGTACTTC	CSVEALGRETQYF
TRBV5-8	13	TRBJ2-2	TRBD1	NA	TGTGCCAGCAGCCGACAGGGGCCCGGGGAGCTGTTTTTT	CASSRQGPGELFF
TRBV9	18	TRBJ2-1	TRBD2	NA	TGTGCCAGCAGCGCCTCCGGGACTAGCGGGGGGGCTGGGAATGAGCAGTTCTTC	CASSASGTSGGAGNEQFF
TRBV6-5	11	TRBJ1-1	NA	NA	TGTGCCAGCAGACTCACCGTTGAAGCTTTCTTT	CASRLTVEAFF
TRBV5-4	17	TRBJ1-2	TRBD1	NA	TGTGCCAGCAGCGGGGGGGCAGGGGGCGCCTTTAACTATGGCTACACCTTC	CASSGGAGGAFNYGYTF
TRBV5-1	16	TRBJ2-1	TRBD2	NA	TGCGCCAGCAGCATACTCCCGAGCGGGGGGGCAATTGAGCAGTTCTTC	CASSILPSGGAIEQFF
TRBV10-2	13	TRBJ2-3	TRBD2	NA	TGCGCCACCTCGGGGGGGCGGGCAGATACGCAGTATTTT	CATSGGRADTQYF
TRBV3-1/TRBV3-2	15	TRBJ2-1	NA	few	TGTGCCAGCAGCCACCCATCGAGGTCCTACAATGAGCAGTTCTTC	CASSHPSRSYNEQFF
TRBV9	17	TRBJ1-3	NA	NA	TGTGCCAGCAAGCCGCCTGGCGGGGGTCACTCTGGAAACACCATATATTTT	CASKPPGGGHSGNTIYF
TRBV13	14	TRBJ1-2	NA	NA	TGTGCCAGCAGCTTACGGGACACCACCTATGGCTACACCTTC	CASSLRDTTYGYTF
TRBV28	14	TRBJ2-3	NA	NA	TGTGCCAGCAGTTTTAGGGGGTTCACAGATACGCAGTATTTT	CASSFRGFTDTQYF
TRBV6-4	21	TRBJ2-5	TRBD2	NA	TGTGCCAGCAGTGACCCTTCGGCGACTAGCGGGGGGCCCCCCTCGTGGGAGACCCAGTACTTC	CASSDPSATSGGPPSWETQYF
TRBV27	15	TRBJ2-7	TRBD1	NA	TGTGCCAGCAGTTTAGACAGGGGGCCCTCCTACGAGCAGTACTTC	CASSLDRGPSYEQYF
TRBV9	17	TRBJ1-1	NA	NA	TGTGCCAGCAGCGTAGGGACAGCCGAAGCGCCGAACACTGAAGCTTTCTTT	CASSVGTAEAPNTEAFF